This T cell receptor beta chain is from a study of T-cell reconstitution after alpha-beta-depleted transplantation in children. J was trimmed by 4 bases and V by 9 bases; bases with no gene match: 10. This CDR3 contains 15 residues. Per germline, CDR1 KGHDR and CDR2 SFDVKD. The sample holds many counts of this clonotype. What it binds is unknown. Unique molecular identifiers were incorporated when the TCRbeta library was constructed. Each CDR3 protein is one row after TCRdb ran MiXCR on the PCR reads. In the table there are fewer than 750,000 distinct CDR3 sequences, more than 20% of which are singletons. Study results and limitations: Surviving thymic progenitors and recipient T cells were the source of high TCRbeta diversity at day 60 in some patients. Reportedly, alpha-beta T cells present about two months post-transplant originated from several hundred expanded clones of graft origin. At one year after transplant, newly produced T cells mostly accounted for T-cell counts and diversity.

The sequencing here drew on PBMCs, mostly from graft donor cells, taken 360 days after TCRalphabeta/CD19-depleted stem cell transplant. This receptor was taken from a boy less than two years old who had a stem cell transplant for acute myeloid leukemia, so the T cells may come from the graft donor. This chain connects TRBV24-1 to TRBJ2-2; 7 positions match TRBD1. CDR3 coding DNA: TGTGCCACCGGAGGACAGGCTCGTGGCACCGGGGAGCTGTTTTTT. Translating it yields CATGGQARGTGELFF.